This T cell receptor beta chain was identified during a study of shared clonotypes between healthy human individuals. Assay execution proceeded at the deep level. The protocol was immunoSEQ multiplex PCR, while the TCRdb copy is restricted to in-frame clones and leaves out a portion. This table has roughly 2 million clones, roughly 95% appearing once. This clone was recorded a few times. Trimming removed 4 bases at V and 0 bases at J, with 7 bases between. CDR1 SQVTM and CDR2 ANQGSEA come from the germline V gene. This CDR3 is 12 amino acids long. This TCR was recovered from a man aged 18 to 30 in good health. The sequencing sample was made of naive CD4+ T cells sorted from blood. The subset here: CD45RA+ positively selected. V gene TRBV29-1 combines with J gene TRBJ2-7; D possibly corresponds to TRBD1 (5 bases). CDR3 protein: CSVVQGSYEQYF. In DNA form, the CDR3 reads TGCAGCGTTGTGCAGGGCTCCTACGAGCAGTACTTC.